Listed here is a single T cell receptor (beta chain). The antigen it recognizes is unknown. Per-nucleotide qualities are absent, and no much larger clonotype sits a single base away. Samples from volunteer blood donors who had recovered from COVID-19 were contributed by a second Seattle source. Each collaborating institution followed its own protocols to collect whole blood in K2EDTA tubes. Collaborator samples were shipped for TCRbeta analysis as frozen whole blood, isolated PBMCs, or DNA extracted from either sample type. The data originate from a study of blood T cell repertoires in COVID-19 (dated by TCRdb to 2018 to 2021). At the level of the whole study: The collaborator samples originated in the United States, Italy and Spain and spanned the acute and convalescent phases of COVID-19. The prospective study material was composed of cDNA or gDNA derived from T cells, B-cell-depleted T cells, or PBMCs. The dataset comprised deeply sampled blood TCRbeta repertoires from subjects exposed to, actively infected with, or recovered from COVID-19. The repertoires were made available in a free public database intended to serve as a resource for research on the immune response to SARS-CoV-2. The samples were drawn from the first 160 participants of the ongoing ImmuneRACE study and from some 1,300 subjects provided by 6 global collaborators. Nearly every sample came with metadata listing a de-identified subject ID, COVID-19 status, age in years and sex. HLA class I and class II types, where available, came from metadata supplied by the sample provider rather than from assay-based typing.

TCRbeta CDR3 regions were amplified from genomic DNA using the immunoSEQ Assay, a bias-controlled multiplex PCR. In the original analysis: The number of nucleated cells in each sample was estimated from the amplification of reference gene primers within the assay. To quantify the absolute abundance of each unique TCRbeta CDR3 rearrangement, sequence reads were collapsed and filtered. For each sample, productive Simpson clonality was calculated as the square root of Simpson's diversity index across productive rearrangements. TCRdb retrieved this table from immuneACCESS and kept in-frame rearrangements only. Not all clones are present; in checked studies, unresolved V genes account for under half, and no reason is known for the remainder. V and J calls and clone size are as listed in that table; D and trimming were resolved from the DNA. Across this sample there are over 200,000 clones, with around 89% seen only once. The ten largest clones take up less than 5% of the sample.

The germline V gene (reference sequence) specifies LGHDT as CDR1 and YNNKEL as CDR2. Inclusive of the bounding cysteine and phenylalanine, the CDR3 is 12 residues long. The DNA shown is the 36-base CDR3, in frame from base 1. Cut back by 5 bases and 4 bases, the V and J ends lie 8 bases apart. What the work shows at the level of the full study, not this receptor alone: Clinical and demographic metadata were provided uncurated, with the amount varying by source and participant.

What was sequenced was peripheral blood. This receptor was taken from a man in his fifties or sixties who had recovered from COVID-19. Recombination joined TRBV3-1 (or the pseudogene TRBV3-2) with TRBJ1-2, with a tentative D gene TRBD1 over 5 matching bases. This receptor carries the CDR3 CASSAGLYGYTF. In nucleotide form, the sequence is TGTGCCAGCAGCGCGGGACTCTATGGCTACACCTTC.